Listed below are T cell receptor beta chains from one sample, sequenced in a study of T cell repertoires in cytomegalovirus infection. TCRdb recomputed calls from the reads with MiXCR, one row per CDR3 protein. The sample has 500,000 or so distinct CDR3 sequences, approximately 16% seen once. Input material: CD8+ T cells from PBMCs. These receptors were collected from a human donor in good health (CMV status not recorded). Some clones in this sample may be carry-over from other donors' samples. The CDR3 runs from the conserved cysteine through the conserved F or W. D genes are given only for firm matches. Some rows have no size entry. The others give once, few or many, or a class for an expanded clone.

cdr3_aa: CAKSTAADGYTF
cdr3_nt: TGTGCCAAGTCGACGGCCGCGGATGGCTACACCTTC
v_call: TRBV2
j_call: TRBJ1-2
clone_size: many
d_call: NA

cdr3_aa: CASSLALGSSLNTEAFF
cdr3_nt: TGTGCCAGCAGCTTAGCCTTAGGGTCTAGTTTGAACACTGAAGCTTTCTTT
v_call: TRBV7-6
j_call: TRBJ1-1
clone_size: many
d_call: NA

cdr3_aa: CASQGQGMHEQYF
cdr3_nt: TGTGCCAGCCAGGGACAGGGGATGCACGAGCAGTACTTC
v_call: TRBV6-5
j_call: TRBJ2-7
clone_size: NA
d_call: TRBD1

cdr3_aa: CASSFGTSNQPQHF
cdr3_nt: TGTGCCAGCAGTTTCGGCACGAGCAATCAGCCCCAGCATTTT
v_call: TRBV27
j_call: TRBJ1-5
clone_size: few
d_call: NA

cdr3_aa: CASSLFLAGNQPQHF
cdr3_nt: TGTGCCAGCAGCTTATTTTTGGCAGGCAATCAGCCCCAGCATTTT
v_call: TRBV7-8
j_call: TRBJ1-5
clone_size: many
d_call: NA

cdr3_aa: CASYSLRDGYEQYF
cdr3_nt: TGTGCCAGTTACTCTCTCCGGGACGGCTACGAGCAGTACTTC
v_call: TRBV27
j_call: TRBJ2-7
clone_size: few
d_call: NA

cdr3_aa: CASRPGQGSYEQYF
cdr3_nt: TGTGCCAGCAGACCGGGACAGGGCTCCTACGAGCAGTACTTC
v_call: TRBV19
j_call: TRBJ2-7
clone_size: few
d_call: TRBD1

cdr3_aa: CASSYSWPPDEAFF
cdr3_nt: TGTGCCAGCAGTTACTCTTGGCCTCCCGATGAAGCTTTCTTT
v_call: TRBV6-6
j_call: TRBJ1-1
clone_size: NA
d_call: NA

cdr3_aa: CATHGTRDGYTF
cdr3_nt: TGTGCCACGCACGGGACTCGGGATGGCTACACCTTC
v_call: TRBV12-3/TRBV12-4
j_call: TRBJ1-2
clone_size: many
d_call: NA

cdr3_aa: CASSPRWGPYEQYF
cdr3_nt: TGTGCCAGCAGCCCCAGGTGGGGGCCTTACGAGCAGTACTTC
v_call: TRBV28
j_call: TRBJ2-7
clone_size: NA
d_call: NA

cdr3_aa: CASSPRPYADEQYF
cdr3_nt: TGTGCCAGCAGCCCCCGACCATACGCGGACGAGCAGTACTTC
v_call: TRBV7-6
j_call: TRBJ2-7
clone_size: many
d_call: NA

cdr3_aa: CASSLAASGGNEQFF
cdr3_nt: TGTGCCAGCAGTCTCGCGGCTAGCGGGGGCAATGAGCAGTTCTTC
v_call: TRBV12-3/TRBV12-4
j_call: TRBJ2-1
clone_size: many
d_call: TRBD2

cdr3_aa: CASSQDARNQPQHF
cdr3_nt: TGCGCCAGCAGCCAAGACGCGAGGAATCAGCCCCAGCATTTT
v_call: TRBV4-1
j_call: TRBJ1-5
clone_size: many
d_call: NA

cdr3_aa: CASSPALPTETYEQYF
cdr3_nt: TGTGCCAGCAGTCCAGCCCTTCCCACAGAAACCTACGAGCAGTACTTC
v_call: TRBV2
j_call: TRBJ2-7
clone_size: many
d_call: NA

cdr3_aa: CATTHRDRVEKLFF
cdr3_nt: TGTGCCACCACCCACCGGGACAGGGTTGAAAAACTGTTTTTT
v_call: TRBV28
j_call: TRBJ1-4
clone_size: few
d_call: TRBD1

cdr3_aa: CASSPGQSIF
cdr3_nt: TGTGCCAGTAGTCCGGGACAGTCTATCTTT
v_call: TRBV19
j_call: TRBJ1-6
clone_size: NA
d_call: TRBD1

cdr3_aa: CASSRRTHATNEKLFF
cdr3_nt: TGTGCCAGCAGTCGCCGGACACATGCAACTAATGAAAAACTGTTTTTT
v_call: TRBV27
j_call: TRBJ1-4
clone_size: few
d_call: NA

cdr3_aa: CASSPRVLPSNYGYTF
cdr3_nt: TGTGCCAGCAGCCCCAGGGTACTCCCCTCTAACTATGGCTACACCTTC
v_call: TRBV12-3/TRBV12-4
j_call: TRBJ1-2
clone_size: many
d_call: NA

cdr3_aa: CASSYGRERGLNEQFF
cdr3_nt: TGTGCCAGCAGTTACGGTCGGGAGAGGGGGCTAAATGAGCAGTTCTTC
v_call: TRBV6-5
j_call: TRBJ2-1
clone_size: many
d_call: NA

cdr3_aa: CASSLATSYSGNTIYF
cdr3_nt: TGTGCCAGCAGCTTGGCCACATCTTACTCTGGAAACACCATATATTTT
v_call: TRBV11-2
j_call: TRBJ1-3
clone_size: many
d_call: NA

cdr3_aa: CASSAPRETEAFF
cdr3_nt: TGTGCCAGCAGCGCACCGCGGGAAACTGAAGCTTTCTTT
v_call: TRBV7-8
j_call: TRBJ1-1
clone_size: many
d_call: NA

cdr3_aa: CASSSGVSRFITNEKLFF
cdr3_nt: TGTGCCAGCAGTTCCGGGGTGAGCAGGTTTATAACTAATGAAAAACTGTTTTTT
v_call: TRBV12-3/TRBV12-4
j_call: TRBJ1-4
clone_size: many
d_call: NA